This TCR beta chain is from a study of neoadjuvant nivolumab and ipilimumab in lung cancer. Whole-study context: Patients got nivolumab 3 mg/kg on days 1, 15 and 29; combination added ipilimumab 1 mg/kg day 1.

Between the trimmed V and J ends, which lost 4 bases and 1 base, there was a span of 8 bases. CDR1 MDHEN and CDR2 SYDVKM come from the germline V gene. The CDR3 consists of 14 residues. Comments on this clone: The sample has other DNA sequences that encode this CDR3 too.

TCRdb's table, derived via immunoSEQ multiplex PCR, lists solely in-frame clones and lacks some. The sample lists about 30,000 clones, around 80% seen once, with 5% to 6.5% in the top ten. The clonotype was recovered from an adult with non-small cell lung cancer. The sequences come from tumor tissue, collected after neoadjuvant nivolumab, alone or with ipilimumab, at or shortly before surgery. V is TRBV28 and J is TRBJ1-5, with unresolved D. The CDR3 here is CASSWMGSNQPQHF. The CDR3 region has the DNA TGTGCCAGCAGTTGGATGGGCAGCAATCAGCCCCAGCATTTT.